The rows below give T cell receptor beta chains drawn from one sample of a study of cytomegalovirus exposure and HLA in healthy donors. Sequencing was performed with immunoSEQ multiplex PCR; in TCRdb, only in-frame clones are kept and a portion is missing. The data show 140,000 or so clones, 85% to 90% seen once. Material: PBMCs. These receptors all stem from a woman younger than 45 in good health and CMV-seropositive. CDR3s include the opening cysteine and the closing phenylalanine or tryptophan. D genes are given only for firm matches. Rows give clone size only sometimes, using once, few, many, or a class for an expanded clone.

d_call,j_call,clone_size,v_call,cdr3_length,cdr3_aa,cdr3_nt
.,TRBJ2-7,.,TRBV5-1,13,CASSPDSLYEQYF,TGCGCCAGCAGCCCGGACAGCTTATACGAGCAGTACTTC
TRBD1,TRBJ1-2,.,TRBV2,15,CASSPGGTLTHGYTF,TGTGCCAGCAGTCCAGGGGGGACACTCACCCATGGCTACACCTTC
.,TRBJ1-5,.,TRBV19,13,CASNQGSNQPQHF,TGTGCCAGTAATCAGGGAAGCAATCAGCCCCAGCATTTT
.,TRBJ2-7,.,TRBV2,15,CASSEWRGSSYEQYF,TGTGCCAGCAGTGAATGGAGGGGTAGCTCCTACGAGCAGTACTTC
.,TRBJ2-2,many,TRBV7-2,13,CASSPYLAGELFF,TGTGCCAGCAGCCCCTACTTGGCCGGGGAGCTGTTTTTT
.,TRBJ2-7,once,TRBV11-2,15,CASSIGRGSSYEQYF,TGTGCCAGCAGCATTGGGCGGGGCAGCTCCTACGAGCAGTACTTC
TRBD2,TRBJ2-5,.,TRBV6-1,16,CASSEDPAGLKETQYF,TGTGCCAGCAGTGAAGATCCAGCGGGGTTAAAAGAGACCCAGTACTTC
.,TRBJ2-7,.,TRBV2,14,CASKGGTGTYEQYF,TGTGCCAGCAAGGGCGGGACCGGGACCTACGAGCAGTACTTC
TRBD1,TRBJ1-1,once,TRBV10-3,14,CAIRTTGANTEAFF,TGTGCCATCAGGACGACAGGGGCGAACACTGAAGCTTTCTTT
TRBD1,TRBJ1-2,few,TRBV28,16,CASSLSTGGWGYGYTF,TGTGCCAGCAGTTTATCCACAGGGGGTTGGGGCTATGGCTACACCTTC
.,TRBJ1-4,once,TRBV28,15,CASSSTGAAYLALFF,TGTGCCAGCAGTTCGACAGGAGCGGCCTATTTGGCACTGTTTTTT
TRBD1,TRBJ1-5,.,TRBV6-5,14,CASSYSTGNQPQHF,TGTGCCAGCAGTTACTCGACAGGGAATCAGCCCCAGCATTTT
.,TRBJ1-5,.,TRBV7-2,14,CASSPQGSNQPQHF,TGTGCCAGCAGCCCACAGGGTAGCAATCAGCCCCAGCATTTT
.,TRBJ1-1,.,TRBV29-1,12,CSVAPGDAEAFF,TGCAGCGTCGCCCCAGGGGACGCTGAAGCTTTCTTT
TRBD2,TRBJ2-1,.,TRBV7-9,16,CASSLRAGGLNNEQFF,TGTGCCAGCAGCTTACGGGCGGGGGGGCTCAACAATGAGCAGTTCTTC
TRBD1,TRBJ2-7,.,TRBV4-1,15,CASSQAQGASYEQYF,TGCGCCAGCAGCCAAGCACAGGGGGCCTCCTACGAGCAGTACTTC
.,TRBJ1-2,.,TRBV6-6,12,CASRGGAGGYTF,TGTGCCAGCCGGGGGGGGGCTGGTGGCTACACCTTC
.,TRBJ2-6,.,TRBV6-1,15,CASSAYSSGANVLTF,TGTGCCAGCAGTGCCTATTCTTCTGGGGCCAACGTCCTGACTTTC
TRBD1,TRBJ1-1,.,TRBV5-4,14,CASSWGQATVEAFF,TGTGCCAGCAGCTGGGGACAGGCCACCGTGGAAGCTTTCTTT
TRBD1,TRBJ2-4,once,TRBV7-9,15,CASSLVGTGDYIQYF,TGTGCCAGCAGCTTAGTGGGGACAGGGGACTACATTCAGTACTTC
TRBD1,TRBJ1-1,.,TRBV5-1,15,CASSRWTGAGTEAFF,TGCGCCAGCAGCCGCTGGACAGGGGCCGGGACTGAAGCTTTCTTT
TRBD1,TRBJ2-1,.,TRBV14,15,CASSHPGQGTFEQFF,TGTGCCAGCAGCCACCCGGGACAGGGGACCTTCGAGCAGTTCTTC
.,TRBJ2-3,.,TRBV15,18,CATSRALVGLGGGDTQYF,TGTGCCACCAGCAGAGCTCTGGTTGGTCTGGGCGGAGGAGATACGCAGTATTTT
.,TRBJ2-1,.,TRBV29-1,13,CSVASGTLNEQFF,TGCAGCGTTGCTTCTGGGACTCTGAATGAGCAGTTCTTC
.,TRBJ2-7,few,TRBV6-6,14,CASSYGAGHYEQYF,TGTGCCAGCAGTTACGGAGCGGGACACTACGAGCAGTACTTC
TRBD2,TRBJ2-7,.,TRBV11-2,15,CASSLQAGAVYEQYF,TGTGCCAGCAGCTTACAGGCGGGAGCCGTCTACGAGCAGTACTTC
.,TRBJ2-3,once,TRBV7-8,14,CASSLRGSGDTQYF,TGTGCCAGCAGCTTACGCGGGTCTGGGGATACGCAGTATTTT
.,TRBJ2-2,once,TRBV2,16,CATLMLGGIGTGELFF,TGTGCCACCTTGATGCTTGGGGGCATTGGCACCGGGGAGCTGTTTTTT
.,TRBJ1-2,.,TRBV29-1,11,CSVDNGESYTF,TGCAGCGTTGATAACGGGGAAAGCTACACCTTC
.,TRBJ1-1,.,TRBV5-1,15,CASSLDGQGNTEAFF,TGCGCCAGCAGCTTGGATGGACAAGGGAACACTGAAGCTTTCTTT